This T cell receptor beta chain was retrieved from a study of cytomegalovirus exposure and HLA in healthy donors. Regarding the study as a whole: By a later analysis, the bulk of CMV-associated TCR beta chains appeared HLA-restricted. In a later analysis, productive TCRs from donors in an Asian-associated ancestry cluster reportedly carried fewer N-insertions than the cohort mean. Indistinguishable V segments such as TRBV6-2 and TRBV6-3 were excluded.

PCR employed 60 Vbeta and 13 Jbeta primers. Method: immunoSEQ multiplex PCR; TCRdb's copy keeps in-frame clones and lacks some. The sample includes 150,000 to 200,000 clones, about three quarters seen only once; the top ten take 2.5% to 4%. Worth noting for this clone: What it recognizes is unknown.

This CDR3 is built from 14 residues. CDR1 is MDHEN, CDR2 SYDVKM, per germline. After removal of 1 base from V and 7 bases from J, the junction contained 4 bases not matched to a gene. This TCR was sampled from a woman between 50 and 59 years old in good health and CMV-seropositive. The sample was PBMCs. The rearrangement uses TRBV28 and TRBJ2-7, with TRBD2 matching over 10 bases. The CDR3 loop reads CASSLSPSGSEQYF. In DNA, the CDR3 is TGTGCCAGCAGTTTATCCCCTAGCGGGAGTGAGCAGTACTTC.